Each of the 32 T cell receptor beta chains below was sequenced from the same sample in a study of PD-L1 blockade in urothelial cancer. Described time point: pretreatment peripheral blood. Profiling relied on immunoSEQ multiplex PCR, and the TCRdb table lists in-frame clones only, not all of them. The table has approximately 86,000 clones, around four fifths seen once. This sample comprised PBMCs, obtained around atezolizumab (anti-PD-L1) treatment. These TCRs come from a man aged 35 to 55 with urothelial cancer.

The chain carries TRBV6-5 and TRBJ2-7; 9 bases fit TRBD1. Germline loops: CDR1 MNHEY, CDR2 SVGAGI. Trimming cost V 5 bases and J 2 bases; bases outside gene matches: 7. The CDR3 covers 15 residues. The CDR3 loop is CASSPQGTGTYEQYF. CDR3 nucleotides: TGTGCCAGCAGTCCCCAGGGGACAGGGACCTACGAGCAGTACTTC.

This chain uses TRBV9 with TRBJ2-1; D gene uncertain. Germline V gene lookup returns CDR1 SGDLS and CDR2 YYNGEE. V lost 4 bases, J lost 4 bases, and 15 bases lay in between. The CDR3 sequence is 15 residues long. The CDR3 here is CASSPEAATYNEQFF. CDR3 in DNA: TGTGCCAGCAGCCCCGAGGCAGCGACGTACAATGAGCAGTTCTTC.

In this sample, this clone turned up a few times. The CDR3 nucleotides are TGTGCCAGCAGCCTCCCAGGGGGCACTGAAGCTTTCTTT. It translates to CASSLPGGTEAFF. V gene TRBV13 combines with J gene TRBJ1-1; TRBD1 matches at 7 bases. CDR1 and CDR2 from the germline V gene are PRHDT and FYEKMQ (reference sequence). The CDR3 is 13 residues long. V shed 5 bases and J 4 bases; nucleotides not matched to a gene: 4. Complete variable domain (other parts from reference TRBV13 and TRBJ1-1): AAGVIQSPRHLIKEKRETATLKCYPIPRHDTVYWYQQGPGQDPQFLISFYEKMQSDKGSIPDRFSAQQFSDYHSELNMSSLELGDSALYFCASSLPGGTEAFFGQGTRLTVV.

As to this clone: At one end, the junction sequence differs from germline, possibly due to a read error. The chain couples TRBV6-1 to TRBJ1-2, with 7 bases aligning to TRBD1. The CDR3 sequence is 14 residues long. Germline assignment: CDR1 MNHNS and CDR2 SASEGT. The CDR3 DNA reads TGTGCCAGCAGTGAAAAGGGACAGCCTAGTGGAACCTACTTC. This gives the protein CASSEKGQPSGTYF.

The rearrangement joins TRBV28 to TRBJ2-7, with 10 bases matching TRBD1. Germline-derived CDR1 and CDR2 are MDHEN and SYDVKM. The V segment lost 10 bases and the J segment 1 base; nucleotides outside the gene matches: 19. The CDR3 covers 18 residues. The CDR3 spells CAIHGRDRGRGGSYEQYF. CDR3 nucleotides: TGTGCCATCCATGGCCGGGACAGGGGCCGCGGTGGGTCCTACGAGCAGTACTTC.

The gene calls are TRBV4-1 and TRBJ2-2; a weak D match, TRBD2 (6 bases). Germline values: CDR1 MGHRA, CDR2 YSYEKL. The CDR3 contains 16 residues. V shed 5 bases and J shed 0 bases, with 13 bases lying between them. CDR3 sequence: CASSSRTKSNTGELFF. The CDR3 DNA sequence: TGCGCCAGCAGCTCTCGGACTAAATCGAACACCGGGGAGCTGTTTTTT.

This clone was detected a few times. The V and J genes are TRBV11-2 and TRBJ2-7; the match to TRBD2 covers 7 bases. The CDR3 runs 16 residues. CDR1 is SGHAT, CDR2 FQNNGV, per germline. V shed 5 bases, J shed 3 bases, and the junction held 13 bases outside the gene matches. The CDR3 coding sequence is TGTGCCAGCAGCATCCTTCGAGGGAGGGAAATCTACGAGCAGTACTTC. Its protein product is CASSILRGREIYEQYF.

The genes are TRBV9 and TRBJ2-2; D not resolved. CDR1 and CDR2 from the germline V gene are SGDLS and YYNGEE. V shed 2 bases and J shed 7 bases, with 12 bases lying between them. This CDR3 comprises 14 residues. For the CDR3, the DNA is TGTGCCAGCAGCGTTTCTCATCTGCGCGGGGAGCTGTTTTTT. This codes for CASSVSHLRGELFF.

This sequence joins TRBV9 and TRBJ1-2; TRBD1 matches at 9 bases. Trimming at V came to 4 bases and at J to 7 bases, leaving 8 bases not matched to a gene. The CDR3 loop spans 14 amino acids. The germline V gene has CDR1 SGDLS and CDR2 YYNGEE. CDR3 amino acids: CASSFEQGAGGYTF. The DNA for the CDR3 is TGTGCCAGCAGCTTCGAACAGGGGGCTGGTGGCTACACCTTC.

This clone was detected once. This chain links TRBV18 with TRBJ1-4; 10 nucleotides line up with TRBD1. Trimming cost V 6 bases and J 5 bases; bases outside gene matches: 9. Germline V gene sequence: CDR1 KGHSH, CDR2 LQKENI. The CDR3 totals 16 residues. The CDR3 here is CASSPGTGVENEKLFF. CDR3 DNA: TGTGCCAGCTCGCCCGGGACAGGGGTAGAGAATGAAAAACTGTTTTTT. Together with reference TRBV18 and TRBJ1-4, the CDR3 gives the full variable domain: NAGVMQNPRHLVRRRGQEARLRCSPMKGHSHVYWYRQLPEEGLKFMVYLQKENIIDESGMPKERFSAEFPKEGPSILRIQQVVRGDSAAYFCASSPGTGVENEKLFFGSGTQLSVL.

V and J are TRBV4-1 and TRBJ2-7, with 12 bases aligning to TRBD2. The V segment lost 0 bases and the J segment 0 bases; nucleotides outside the gene matches: 9. Germline V lookup: CDR1 MGHRA, CDR2 YSYEKL. The CDR3 covers 19 residues. Here the CDR3 reads CASSQDWLAGGQGSYEQYF. For the CDR3, the DNA is TGCGCCAGCAGCCAAGATTGGCTAGCGGGAGGGCAGGGCTCCTACGAGCAGTACTTC.

V and J are TRBV9 and TRBJ2-2; 12 bases are a match to TRBD1. The germline V gene encodes CDR1 SGDLS and CDR2 YYNGEE. V was pared by 3 bases and J by 5 bases, with 5 bases of the junction left unmatched. The CDR3 is made up of 16 amino acids. In DNA form, the CDR3 reads TGTGCCAGCAGCGGAGGGACAGGGGGCATAACCGGGGAGCTGTTTTTT. This gives the protein CASSGGTGGITGELFF. The whole variable domain, remainder taken from reference TRBV9 and TRBJ2-2, is DSGVTQTPKHLITATGQRVTLRCSPRSGDLSVYWYQQSLDQGLQFLIQYYNGEERAKGNILERFSAQQFPDLHSELNLSSLELGDSALYFCASSGGTGGITGELFFGEGSRLTVL.

The rearrangement joins TRBV4-1 to TRBJ2-1; 7 bases fit TRBD2. The CDR3 consists of 16 residues. V lost 2 bases to trimming and J lost 3 bases; unmatched junction nucleotides: 7. The germline CDR1 and CDR2 sequences are MGHRA and YSYEKL. The CDR3 coding sequence is TGCGCCAGCAGCCAAACGACGGGAGGCCGCTACAATGAGCAGTTCTTC. As protein: CASSQTTGGRYNEQFF.

The V call is TRBV9, the J call TRBJ2-7, with 10 nucleotides matching TRBD1. This CDR3 has 14 amino acids. Germline assignment: CDR1 SGDLS and CDR2 YYNGEE. With V trimmed by 4 bases and J by 5 bases, 6 bases remained unmatched. CDR3 DNA: TGTGCCAGCAGCCGACCGGGACAGGGGAACGAGCAGTACTTC. This gives the protein CASSRPGQGNEQYF.

The V gene is TRBV29-1, the J gene TRBJ1-1, with a weak D call TRBD1 (6 bases). This CDR3 contains 11 residues. Germline V gene sequence: CDR1 SQVTM, CDR2 ANQGSEA. V shed 6 bases and J shed 7 bases, with 12 bases lying between them. The CDR3 DNA reads as TGCAGCGTGGAACAGGGACTTGAAGCTTTCTTT. This gives the protein CSVEQGLEAFF.

This clone was recorded once. The chain combines TRBV27 with TRBJ1-2; D is perhaps TRBD1 (5 bases). The CDR3 totals 13 residues. Germline loops: CDR1 MNHEY, CDR2 SMNVEV (reference sequence). The V end lost 2 bases, the J end lost 6 bases, and 10 bases lay between the germline ends. In nucleotides, the CDR3 is TGTGCCAGCAGTTTAGGTCTAGGGGATGGCTACACCTTC. It translates to CASSLGLGDGYTF.

The chain employs TRBV5-6 and TRBJ2-5, with 9 bases fitting TRBD2. Gene TRBJ2-7 matches the end of the DNA better, so the J call may be wrong. The CDR3 spans 15 residues. Germline CDR1 reads SGHDT; CDR2 reads YYEEEE. The CDR3 loop is CASSFVSLAGPEQYF. CDR3 nucleotide sequence: TGTGCCAGCAGCTTTGTGAGCCTAGCGGGACCCGAGCAGTACTTC.

The CDR3 reads CASSAESLNEQFF. The CDR3, as DNA: TGTGCCAGCAGTGCAGAAAGTCTCAATGAGCAGTTCTTC. The V gene is TRBV6-4, the J gene TRBJ2-1; no clear D gene. The CDR3 spans 13 residues. CDR1 and CDR2 (germline): MRHNA, SNTAGT. With 4 bases removed from V and 6 bases from J, the gap between germline ends came to 10 bases.

The chain employs TRBV27 and TRBJ2-1; 7 positions match TRBD2. J gave up 5 bases and V 6 bases, and 4 bases lay outside the gene matches. The CDR3 consists of 13 residues. Looked up from germline, CDR1 is MNHEY and CDR2 is SMNVEV (reference sequence). CDR3: CASSRGDHNEQFF. Written as DNA, the CDR3 is TGTGCCAGCAGCCGGGGGGATCACAATGAGCAGTTCTTC.

The count of this clone is one. The chain carries TRBV5-1 and TRBJ1-1; 11 bases are a match to TRBD1. There are 15 residues in the CDR3. Trimming took 5 bases from V and 10 from J; bases not matched to a gene: 13. Germline lookup yields CDR1 SGHRS and CDR2 YFSETQ. DNA of the CDR3: TGCGCCAGCAGACATCCCGGACAGGGGGCAAGGGCAGCTTTCTTT. Amino acid sequence: CASRHPGQGARAAFF.

The gene calls are TRBV2 and TRBJ1-2; perhaps TRBD1 as D (5 bases). From germline, CDR1 is SNHLY and CDR2 FYNNEI. The CDR3 sequence is 13 residues long. V was clipped by 3 bases and J by 4 bases, with 9 bases between them. CDR3 sequence: CASSEGRAYGYTF. In DNA, the CDR3 is TGTGCCAGCAGTGAGGGCAGGGCCTATGGCTACACCTTC. The full variable domain, in which reference TRBV2 and TRBJ1-2 provide the parts outside the CDR3, is EPEVTQTPSHQVTQMGQEVILRCVPISNHLYFYWYRQILGQKVEFLVSFYNNEISEKSEIFDDQFSVERPDGSNFTLKIRSTKLEDSAMYFCASSEGRAYGYTFGSGTRLTVV.

V usage is TRBV6-5 and J usage is TRBJ2-3; a possible D gene is TRBD2 (5 bases). Germline V gene data show CDR1 as MNHEY and CDR2 as SVGAGI. The CDR3 runs to 13 residues. Trimming shortened V by 1 base and J by 4 bases, and 6 bases separated the two germline ends. The CDR3 coding sequence is TGTGCCAGCAGTTACTTCGGGGCAGATACGCAGTATTTT. It yields the protein CASSYFGADTQYF.

This clone has a handful of counts. The chain employs TRBV15 and TRBJ1-2; D not resolved. The V gene's germline CDR1 is LNHNV and CDR2 YYDKDF (reference sequence). Trimming left V 0 bases short and J 4 bases short, with 6 bases between. This CDR3 region has 13 residues. The CDR3 spells CATSRDVGYGYTF. The CDR3 nucleotides read TGTGCCACCAGCAGAGATGTCGGCTATGGCTACACCTTC.

The gene calls are TRBV5-5 and TRBJ2-2; 7 bases map to TRBD2. This CDR3 contains 15 residues. Unmatched junction bases numbered 4, after V lost 3 bases and J lost 2 bases. Germline CDR1 reads SGHKS; CDR2 reads YYEKEE (reference sequence). The CDR3 spells CASSSGLGNTGELFF. The CDR3 DNA is TGTGCCAGCAGCTCAGGACTAGGCAACACCGGGGAGCTGTTTTTT.

At least ten counts were recorded for this clone. V is TRBV28 and J is TRBJ2-2; 12 nucleotides match TRBD2. Germline V gene data show CDR1 as MDHEN and CDR2 as SYDVKM. Trimming removed 4 bases from V and 5 bases from J; junction bases left unmatched: 8. The CDR3 is 17 residues long. The CDR3 nucleotides read TGTGCCAGCAGTTGGGTAGAAGGGACTAGCGGGACCGGGGAGCTGTTTTTT. Amino acid sequence: CASSWVEGTSGTGELFF.

The sample holds one count of this clone. Other DNA sequences in the same sample also yield this CDR3. The chain is built from TRBV7-2 and TRBJ1-1; D perhaps matches TRBD1 (5 bases). CDR3 length: 14 amino acids. V gave up 1 base and J gave up 5 bases, with 11 bases separating them. Germline values: CDR1 SGHTA, CDR2 FQGNSA. This chain's CDR3 is CASSLERGRTEAFF. The DNA for the CDR3 is TGTGCCAGCAGCTTAGAGCGGGGCCGAACTGAAGCTTTCTTT.

This chain connects TRBV28 to TRBJ2-5; D might be TRBD1 (5 bases). This CDR3 has 14 residues. Germline CDR1 MDHEN, CDR2 SYDVKM. Between the trimmed V and J ends, which lost 3 bases and 4 bases, there was a span of 12 bases. CDR3 in amino acids: CASSFRVDGETQYF. The DNA for the CDR3 is TGTGCCAGCAGTTTCAGGGTGGATGGAGAGACCCAGTACTTC. Full variable domain (outside the CDR3, taken from reference TRBV28 and TRBJ2-5): DVKVTQSSRYLVKRTGEKVFLECVQDMDHENMFWYRQDPGLGLRLIYFSYDVKMKEKGDIPEGYSVSREKKERFSLILESASTNQTSMYLCASSFRVDGETQYFGPGTRLLVL.

This clone was counted a single time. This chain joins TRBV27 and TRBJ2-1, with D possibly being TRBD2 (5 bases). Trimming cost V 4 bases and J 2 bases, with 12 bases left between them. Germline CDR1 MNHEY, CDR2 SMNVEV (reference sequence). The CDR3 extends over 15 amino acids. CDR3 protein: CASSSVARTYNEQFF. DNA for the CDR3: TGTGCCAGCAGTTCGGTAGCGAGAACCTACAATGAGCAGTTCTTC.

This clone was observed many times. The CDR3 reads CAWSAGRNQPQHF. The CDR3 nucleotides read TGTGCCTGGAGTGCAGGTCGCAATCAGCCCCAGCATTTT. J is TRBJ1-5 and V is TRBV30; the D is unclear. CDR3 length: 13 residues. CDR1 is GTSNPN and CDR2 is SVGIG in the germline V gene (reference sequence). The germline V and J ends were trimmed by 1 base and 2 bases, with 6 bases remaining between them.

The chain has TRBV4-1 and TRBJ1-2; 8 bases fit TRBD1. The germline gives CDR1 MGHRA, CDR2 YSYEKL. The CDR3 length is 16 residues. V trimming: 1 base; J trimming: 3 bases; junction bases outside the gene matches: 7. In nucleotides, the CDR3 is TGCGCCAGCAGCCAAGCAACCGGGACAGGTGACTATGGCTACACCTTC. It yields the protein CASSQATGTGDYGYTF.

This sequence joins TRBV27 and TRBJ1-2; TRBD1 is a possible D gene (6 bases). The V gene lost 6 bases and the J gene lost 8 bases, with 22 bases spanning the gap. The V gene's germline CDR1 is MNHEY and CDR2 SMNVEV (reference sequence). CDR3 size: 15 residues. In DNA form, the CDR3 reads TGTGCCAGCAGCCCCGATGAGGGGGTAGAAAGAGGCTACACCTTC. It specifies CASSPDEGVERGYTF.

V is TRBV7-2 and J is TRBJ2-5; 7 nucleotides match TRBD1. This CDR3 contains 15 residues. Trimming took 4 bases from V and 4 from J; bases not matched to a gene: 9. Germline CDR1 and CDR2: SGHTA and FQGNSA. The CDR3 spells CASSSTGANAETQYF. CDR3 nucleotide sequence: TGTGCCAGCAGCTCAACAGGGGCCAATGCAGAGACCCAGTACTTC.